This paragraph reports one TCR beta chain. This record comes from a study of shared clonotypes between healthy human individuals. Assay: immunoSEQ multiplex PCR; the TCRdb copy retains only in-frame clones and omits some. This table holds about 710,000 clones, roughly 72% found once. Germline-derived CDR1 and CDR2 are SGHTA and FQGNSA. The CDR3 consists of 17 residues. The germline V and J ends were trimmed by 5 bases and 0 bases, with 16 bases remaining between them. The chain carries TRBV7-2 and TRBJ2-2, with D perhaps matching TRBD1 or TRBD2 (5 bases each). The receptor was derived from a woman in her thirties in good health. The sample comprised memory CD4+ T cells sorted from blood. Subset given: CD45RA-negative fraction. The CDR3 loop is CASSHRDRGTNTGELFF. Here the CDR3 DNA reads TGTGCCAGCAGCCACCGGGACCGAGGGACGAACACCGGGGAGCTGTTTTTT.